Each of the 18 T cell receptor beta chains below was sequenced from the same sample in a study of T cell repertoires in cytomegalovirus infection. TCRdb reanalysed the reads using MiXCR and keeps one entry per CDR3 protein. The sample records over 250,000 distinct CDR3 sequences, about 23% being singletons. Sequenced sample: PBMCs. These receptors were obtained from a human donor in good health (CMV status not recorded). Some clones in this sample may be carry-over from other donors' samples.

V gene TRBV12-3 or TRBV12-4 combines with J gene TRBJ2-3; D unresolved. The CDR3 is made up of 15 amino acids. The V gene lost 2 bases and the J gene lost 6 bases, with 15 bases spanning the gap. The CDR3, as DNA: TGTGCCAGCAGTTTACAGGTGGTGGCTGGGGATACGCAGTATTTT. Residues: CASSLQVVAGDTQYF.

This clonotype was observed at least ten times. The V and J genes are TRBV6-1 and TRBJ2-5, with TRBD2 identical over 7 bases. Losses at the gene ends were 7 bases for V and 5 bases for J; bases not matched to a gene: 10. This CDR3 has 14 residues. Germline CDR1 reads MNHNS; CDR2 reads SASEGT. The CDR3 is CASNQRGRWETQYF. The CDR3 DNA reads as TGTGCCAGCAACCAGCGGGGAAGGTGGGAGACCCAGTACTTC.

This clonotype appeared many times. Written as DNA, the CDR3 is TGTGCCAGCAGTAATTTGGGACAGAGCAATCAGCCCCAGCATTTT. This codes for CASSNLGQSNQPQHF. The chain is built from TRBV28 and TRBJ1-5; 7 positions agree with TRBD1. This CDR3 has 15 amino acids. Germline loops: CDR1 MDHEN, CDR2 SYDVKM. Trimming took 5 bases from V and 1 from J; bases not matched to a gene: 5.

This clonotype has a count of ten or more. The V and J genes are TRBV19 and TRBJ2-1; D may be TRBD2 (6 bases). The CDR3 consists of 16 residues. Germline loops: CDR1 LNHDA, CDR2 SQIVND (reference sequence). With 4 bases removed from V and 5 bases from J, the gap between germline ends came to 18 bases. CDR3 residues: CASSTSGLHSNNEQFF. In DNA form, the CDR3 reads TGTGCCAGTAGTACCTCTGGACTACACTCAAACAATGAGCAGTTCTTC.

The V call is TRBV18, the J call TRBJ1-3; the D is unclear. This CDR3 spans 16 amino acids. CDR1 and CDR2 from the germline V gene are KGHSH and LQKENI. The V and J ends lost 2 bases and 0 bases respectively, with 11 bases between them. Written as DNA, the CDR3 is TGTGCCAGCTCACCATCCCCAGCCAACTCTGGAAACACCATATATTTT. Its protein product is CASSPSPANSGNTIYF.

This clonotype was seen ten or more times. V gene TRBV7-8 combines with J gene TRBJ2-3; 14 positions agree with TRBD2. After removal of 5 bases from V and 0 bases from J, the junction contained 4 bases not matched to a gene. CDR1 is SGHVS and CDR2 is FQNEAQ in the germline V gene. CDR3 length: 17 amino acids. CDR3 DNA sequence: TGTGCCAGCAGCATACGACTAGCGGGAGGGAGCACAGATACGCAGTATTTT. Translated: CASSIRLAGGSTDTQYF.

This clonotype was counted at least ten times. This chain connects TRBV12-3 or TRBV12-4 to TRBJ1-1, with TRBD1 matching 9 bases. The length of the CDR3 is 13 residues. The V gene end was trimmed by 6 bases and the J gene end by 1 base; junction bases not matched to a gene: 0. CDR3 DNA sequence: TGTGCCAGCAGGGGACAGGGGAACACTGAAGCTTTCTTT. This encodes CASRGQGNTEAFF.

The V and J genes are TRBV19 and TRBJ2-7, with a tentative D call TRBD2 (5 bases). CDR3 length equals 12 residues. Per the germline V gene, CDR1 is LNHDA and CDR2 is SQIVND (reference sequence). The V end was cut by 8 bases, the J end by 3 bases, with 11 bases between. The CDR3 coding sequence is TGTGCCAGTCAAGGGAGCGGCTACGAGCAGTACTTC. It codes for CASQGSGYEQYF. Combining the CDR3 with reference TRBV19 and TRBJ2-7 gives the whole variable domain DGGITQSPKYLFRKEGQNVTLSCEQNLNHDAMYWYRQDPGQGLRLIYYSQIVNDFQKGDIAEGYSVSREKKESFPLTVTSAQKNPTAFYLCASQGSGYEQYFGPGTRLTVT.

There are a few counts of this clonotype. The DNA of the CDR3 is TGTGCCAGCAGCTCCATCCGGGGCCCTAGGCGACTAGCGGGAATCGGGGAGCTGTTTTTT. This sequence encodes CASSSIRGPRRLAGIGELFF. J is TRBJ2-2 and V is TRBV7-6; 11 bases fit TRBD2. Germline CDR1 reads SGHVS; CDR2 reads FNYEAQ. V shed 4 bases, J shed 7 bases, and the junction held 20 bases outside the gene matches. The CDR3 runs 20 residues. Full variable domain (missing parts from reference TRBV7-6 and TRBJ2-2): GAGVSQSPRYKVTKRGQDVALRCDPISGHVSLYWYRQALGQGPEFLTYFNYEAQQDKSGLPNDRFSAERPEGSISTLTIQRTEQRDSAMYRCASSSIRGPRRLAGIGELFFGEGSRLTVL.

This clonotype was seen a few times. V is TRBV7-8 and J is TRBJ1-4; the D gene is possibly TRBD1 (5 bases). Per germline, CDR1 SGHVS and CDR2 FQNEAQ. Trimming left V 1 base short and J 0 bases short, with 12 bases between. The CDR3 loop spans 17 amino acids. The CDR3 coding sequence is TGTGCCAGCAGCTTAGACAGGTGGCGTGCAACTAATGAAAAACTGTTTTTT. Its translation is CASSLDRWRATNEKLFF.

This chain uses TRBV7-2 with TRBJ2-5; TRBD2 matches at 11 bases. With V trimmed by 5 bases and J by 5 bases, 4 bases remained unmatched. The CDR3 contains 14 residues. Germline CDR1 reads SGHTA; CDR2 reads FQGNSA. The CDR3 spells CASSKRTSGETQYF. The DNA of the CDR3 is TGTGCCAGCAGCAAAAGGACTAGCGGGGAGACCCAGTACTTC.

This clonotype appeared a few times. The rearrangement links TRBV28 to TRBJ2-3; 15 bases are a match to TRBD2. Trimming cost V 6 bases and J 0 bases; bases outside gene matches: 7. From germline, CDR1 is MDHEN and CDR2 SYDVKM. The CDR3 is made up of 18 amino acids. The CDR3 loop reads CASSPGTSGGSSTDTQYF. The CDR3 nucleotides are TGTGCCAGCAGCCCCGGGACTAGCGGGGGGTCTAGCACAGATACGCAGTATTTT.

This clonotype has a handful of counts. J is TRBJ2-3 and V is TRBV30, with TRBD2 identical over 13 bases. With 8 bases clipped from V and 2 bases from J, the junction kept 7 bases outside the gene matches. CDR3 size: 15 residues. Germline lookup yields CDR1 GTSNPN and CDR2 SVGIG (reference sequence). CDR3 sequence: CAGRTSGGNTDTQYF. DNA for the CDR3: TGTGCCGGCCGGACTAGCGGGGGAAACACAGATACGCAGTATTTT.

The genes are TRBV20-1 and TRBJ1-5, with 7 bases lining up with TRBD1. Per the germline V gene, CDR1 is DFQATT and CDR2 is SNEGSKA (reference sequence). This CDR3 has 13 residues. J lost 6 bases, V lost 3 bases, and 5 bases had no gene match. Here the CDR3 reads CSASFQGGQPQHF. CDR3 sequence (DNA): TGCAGTGCTAGTTTTCAGGGGGGTCAGCCCCAGCATTTT.

The sample holds many counts of this clonotype. This chain joins TRBV7-2 and TRBJ2-1; D gene unclear. The V end lost 5 bases, the J end lost 1 base, and 3 bases lay between the germline ends. There are 12 residues in the CDR3. Per the germline V gene, CDR1 is SGHTA and CDR2 is FQGNSA. CDR3 region: CASSQSYNEQFF. CDR3 coding DNA: TGTGCCAGCAGCCAATCCTACAATGAGCAGTTCTTC.

The J gene is TRBJ2-5, the V gene TRBV5-1; tentatively, D is TRBD2 (7 bases). The CDR3 sequence is 14 residues long. Germline values: CDR1 SGHRS, CDR2 YFSETQ. V lost 2 bases to trimming and J lost 5 bases, with 13 bases between them. Written as DNA, the CDR3 is TGCGCCAGCAGCTTCGGACTAGGGGGGGAGACCCAGTACTTC. Translation: CASSFGLGGETQYF.

This clonotype was detected only a few times. This sequence joins TRBV7-9 and TRBJ1-3; D is perhaps TRBD1 (5 bases). The germline V gene has CDR1 SEHNR and CDR2 FQNEAQ (reference sequence). Trimming took 1 base from V and 0 from J, leaving 7 bases between them. There are 15 residues in the CDR3. The CDR3 protein is CASSLGTHSGNTIYF. The CDR3 DNA is TGTGCCAGCAGCTTAGGGACACACTCTGGAAACACCATATATTTT.

The rearrangement joins TRBV29-1 to TRBJ2-7; 10 bases fit TRBD1. Germline V lookup: CDR1 SQVTM, CDR2 ANQGSEA. The CDR3 sequence is 14 residues long. J was trimmed by 6 bases and V by 3 bases; bases with no gene match: 8. CDR3 residues: CSVESSGTGAEQYF. The CDR3 DNA follows: TGCAGCGTTGAGAGTTCCGGGACAGGGGCCGAGCAGTACTTC.